What follows describes a single T cell receptor (beta chain). This CDR3 spans 13 amino acids. Per germline, CDR1 SGHTS and CDR2 YDEGEE. V was trimmed by 10 bases and J by 1 base, leaving 15 bases between them. These data originate in a study of technical replicates of blood from a handful of donors. The method was immunoSEQ multiplex PCR; TCRdb's version includes in-frame clones alone and lacks a portion of them. The sample records about 68,000 clones, about 97% being singletons. V gene TRBV5-8 combines with J gene TRBJ2-7, with D perhaps matching TRBD1 (8 bases). The sequence was obtained from a human donor in good health. The sample was T cells isolated from PBMCs. This CDR3 reads CASTGGESYEQYF. CDR3 coding DNA: TGTGCCTCCACAGGGGGGGAGTCCTACGAGCAGTACTTC.